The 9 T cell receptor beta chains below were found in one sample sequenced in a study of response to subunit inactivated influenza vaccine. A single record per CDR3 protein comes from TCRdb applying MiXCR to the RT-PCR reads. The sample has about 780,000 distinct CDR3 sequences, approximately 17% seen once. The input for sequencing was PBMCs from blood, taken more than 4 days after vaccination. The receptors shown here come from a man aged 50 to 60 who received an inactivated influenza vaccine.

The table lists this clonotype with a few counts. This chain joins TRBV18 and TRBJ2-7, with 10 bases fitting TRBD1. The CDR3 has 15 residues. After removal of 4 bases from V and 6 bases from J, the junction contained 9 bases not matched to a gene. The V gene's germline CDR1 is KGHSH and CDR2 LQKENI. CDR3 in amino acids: CASSLQGQGQSEQYF. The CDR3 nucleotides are TGTGCCAGCTCACTTCAGGGACAGGGGCAGTCCGAGCAGTACTTC.

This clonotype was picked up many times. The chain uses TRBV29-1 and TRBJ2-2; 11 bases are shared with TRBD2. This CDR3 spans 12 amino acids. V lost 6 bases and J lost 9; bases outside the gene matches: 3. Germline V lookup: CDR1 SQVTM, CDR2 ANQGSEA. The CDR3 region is CSVGTSGRELFF. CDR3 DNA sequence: TGCAGCGTGGGGACTAGCGGAAGGGAGCTGTTTTTT.

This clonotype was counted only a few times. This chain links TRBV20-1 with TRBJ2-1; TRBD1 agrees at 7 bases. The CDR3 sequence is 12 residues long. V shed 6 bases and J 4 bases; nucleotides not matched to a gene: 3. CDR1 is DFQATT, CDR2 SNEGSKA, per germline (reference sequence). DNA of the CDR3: TGCAGTGCGGAGGACAGGTACAATGAGCAGTTCTTC. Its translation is CSAEDRYNEQFF.

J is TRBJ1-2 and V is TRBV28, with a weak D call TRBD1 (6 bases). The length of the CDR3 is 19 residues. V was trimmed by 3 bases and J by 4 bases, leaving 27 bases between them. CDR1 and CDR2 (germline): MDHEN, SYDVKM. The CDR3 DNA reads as TGTGCCAGCAGTTTGTTTTCGGGTTTGGGATCCGGGGGCTTCTATGGCTACACCTTC. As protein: CASSLFSGLGSGGFYGYTF.

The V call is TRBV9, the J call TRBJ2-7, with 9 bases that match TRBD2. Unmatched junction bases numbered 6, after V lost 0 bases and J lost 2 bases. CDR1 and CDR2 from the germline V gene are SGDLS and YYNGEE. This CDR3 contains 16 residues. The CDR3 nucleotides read TGTGCCAGCAGCGTAGTGGATAGCGGGAGCCCCTACGAGCAGTACTTC. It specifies CASSVVDSGSPYEQYF.

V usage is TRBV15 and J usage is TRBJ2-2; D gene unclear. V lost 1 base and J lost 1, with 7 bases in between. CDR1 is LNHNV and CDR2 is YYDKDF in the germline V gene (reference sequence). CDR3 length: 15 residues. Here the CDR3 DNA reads TGTGCCACCAGCAGAGCATCCAGGAACACCGGGGAGCTGTTTTTT. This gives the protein CATSRASRNTGELFF.

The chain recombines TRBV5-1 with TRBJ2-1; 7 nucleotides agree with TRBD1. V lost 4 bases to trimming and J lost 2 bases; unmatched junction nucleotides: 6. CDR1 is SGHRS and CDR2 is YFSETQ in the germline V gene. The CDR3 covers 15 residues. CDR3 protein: CASSPTGFTYNEQFF. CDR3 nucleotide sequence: TGCGCCAGCAGCCCGACAGGGTTCACCTACAATGAGCAGTTCTTC.

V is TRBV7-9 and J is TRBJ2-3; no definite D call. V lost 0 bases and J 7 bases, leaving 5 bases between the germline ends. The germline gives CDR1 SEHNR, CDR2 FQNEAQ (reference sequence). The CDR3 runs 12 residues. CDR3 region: CASSLAPNTQYF. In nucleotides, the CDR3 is TGTGCCAGCAGCTTAGCCCCGAATACGCAGTATTTT.

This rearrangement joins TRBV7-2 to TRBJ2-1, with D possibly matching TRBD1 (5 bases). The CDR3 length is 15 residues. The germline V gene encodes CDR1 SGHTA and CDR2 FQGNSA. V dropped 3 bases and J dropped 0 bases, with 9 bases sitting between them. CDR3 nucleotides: TGTGCCAGCAGCTTTTCCCAGGGCTCCTACAATGAGCAGTTCTTC. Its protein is CASSFSQGSYNEQFF.